The 10 T cell receptor beta chains listed next were all sequenced from one sample in a study of CD8 T cells in Susac syndrome. Random hexamers were used to reverse transcribe about 0.45 to 1 ug of RNA. TCRdb processed the immunoSEQ multiplex PCR reads anew with MiXCR; each CDR3 protein has one entry. The sample lists fewer than 150,000 distinct CDR3 sequences, around 94% seen once, with 0.27% in the top ten. Sequencing was done on a sample of CD8+ T cells from PBMCs. These receptors all come from a human donor in good health.

The J gene is TRBJ2-1, the V gene TRBV27; D gene uncertain. Germline CDR1 MNHEY, CDR2 SMNVEV (reference sequence). The CDR3 is 14 residues long. Deletions cut 5 bases from V and 6 bases from J, with 14 bases between. CDR3 nucleotides: TGTGCCAGCAGTATAGGAACGGGCGGCAATGAGCAGTTCTTC. Amino acid sequence: CASSIGTGGNEQFF.

This sequence joins TRBV4-1 and TRBJ2-1; TRBD2 aligns across 9 bases. Germline V CDR1 and CDR2: MGHRA, YSYEKL. V shed 0 bases and J 5 bases; nucleotides not matched to a gene: 8. This CDR3 comprises 17 residues. The CDR3 spells CASSQDVPTSGNNEQFF. CDR3 coding DNA: TGCGCCAGCAGCCAAGATGTACCGACTAGCGGTAACAATGAGCAGTTCTTC.

This chain connects TRBV29-1 to TRBJ1-1, with 7 bases aligning to TRBD1. Looked up from germline, CDR1 is SQVTM and CDR2 is ANQGSEA. The CDR3 has 11 amino acids. V trimming: 3 bases; J trimming: 10 bases; junction bases outside the gene matches: 5. The CDR3 loop is CSVDEQGGAFF. In DNA, the CDR3 is TGCAGCGTTGATGAGCAGGGGGGAGCTTTCTTT.

The CDR3 here is CASSSWPISSYEQYF. The CDR3 DNA sequence: TGTGCCAGCAGTTCCTGGCCGATAAGCTCCTACGAGCAGTACTTC. The chain employs TRBV6-5 and TRBJ2-7; unclear D gene. The CDR3 is made up of 15 amino acids. V was trimmed by 4 bases and J by 0 bases, leaving 13 bases between them. CDR1 is MNHEY and CDR2 is SVGAGI in the germline V gene.

The chain has TRBV9 and TRBJ2-7; TRBD2 matches 10 bases. J lost 6 bases, V lost 4 bases, and 10 bases had no gene match. CDR1 and CDR2 (germline): SGDLS, YYNGEE. This CDR3 is built from 15 residues. The CDR3 DNA reads as TGTGCCAGCAGCTTCCAAGCGGGAGGGCCCGTCGAGCAGTACTTC. It specifies CASSFQAGGPVEQYF.

The chain joins TRBV7-9 to TRBJ1-2; D is uncertain. Germline V gene lookup returns CDR1 SEHNR and CDR2 FQNEAQ (reference sequence). The V end was cut by 2 bases, the J end by 6 bases, with 10 bases between. This CDR3 comprises 13 residues. As DNA, the CDR3 is TGTGCCAGCAGCTTAACTTTAGATAATGGCTACACCTTC. Its protein is CASSLTLDNGYTF.

This chain connects TRBV14 to TRBJ2-7, with TRBD2 as a possible D gene (7 bases). The CDR3 consists of 12 residues. Germline V gene lookup returns CDR1 SGHDN and CDR2 FVKESK. V was clipped by 5 bases and J by 6 bases, with 11 bases between them. The DNA of the CDR3 is TGTGCCAGCAGCTTCGGGGGGCCCGAGCAGTACTTC. This codes for CASSFGGPEQYF.

This clonotype has only one observation. This sequence joins TRBV29-1 and TRBJ2-1; the D is unclear. Trimming removed 5 bases at V and 1 base at J, with 12 bases between. The CDR3 covers 14 residues. Germline V gives CDR1 SQVTM, CDR2 ANQGSEA. CDR3 amino acids: CSVRLPRSYNEQFF. The CDR3 DNA sequence: TGCAGCGTTCGACTTCCCAGATCCTACAATGAGCAGTTCTTC.

The chain is built from TRBV4-1 and TRBJ2-7, with D uncertain. Per germline, CDR1 MGHRA and CDR2 YSYEKL. The V end lost 0 bases, the J end lost 3 bases, and 12 bases lay between the germline ends. The CDR3 totals 15 residues. The CDR3 DNA sequence: TGCGCCAGCAGCCAAGATACCTTTCCTGACTACGAGCAGTACTTC. Protein sequence: CASSQDTFPDYEQYF.

The chain recombines TRBV27 with TRBJ2-7; D is perhaps TRBD1 (6 bases). Trimming pared 3 bases from V and 7 bases from J, leaving 19 bases between. Germline-derived CDR1 and CDR2 are MNHEY and SMNVEV (reference sequence). This CDR3 region has 15 residues. DNA for the CDR3: TGTGCCAGCAGTTTCGGGACACCCCCATATTTAGAGCAGTACTTC. This gives the protein CASSFGTPPYLEQYF.